These 8 T cell receptor beta chains were all obtained from the same sample, sequenced in a study of T cells in Graves' hyperthyroidism and ophthalmopathy. RNA transcripts gave rise to amplified TCR beta CDR3 regions. TCR CDR3 regions were first amplified by RT-PCR with HTBI primers. TCRdb recomputed calls from the multiplex PCR reads with MiXCR, one row per CDR3 protein. The sample includes about 300,000 distinct CDR3 sequences, 20% to 30% of them seen just once. The sequenced sample consisted of blood. These receptors came from a middle-aged man with Graves' hyperthyroidism that later progressed to Graves' ophthalmopathy.

This clonotype showed up just a few times. The chain employs TRBV5-1 and TRBJ2-2; 13 bases match TRBD2. CDR1 SGHRS and CDR2 YFSETQ come from the germline V gene. The CDR3 is 17 residues long. V gave up 6 bases and J gave up 4 bases; unmatched junction bases: 9. The CDR3 region has the DNA TGCGCCAGCACCCCCCGGACTAGCGGGAGAGTCACCGGGGAGCTGTTTTTT. Translating gives CASTPRTSGRVTGELFF.

Many counts were recorded for this clonotype. The CDR3 DNA reads TGCAGTGCTAGTAGAGTTTCCGAAACTGAAGCTTTCTTT. Translated, it gives CSASRVSETEAFF. The chain is built from TRBV20-1 and TRBJ1-1, with unresolved D. V was trimmed by 3 bases and J by 5 bases, leaving 13 bases between them. The germline V gene encodes CDR1 DFQATT and CDR2 SNEGSKA (reference sequence). The CDR3 sequence is 13 residues long.

This clonotype has ten or more counts. This chain connects TRBV28 to TRBJ2-7; 7 nucleotides line up with TRBD2. This CDR3 contains 13 residues. V gave up 6 bases and J gave up 3 bases; unmatched junction bases: 5. Per the germline V gene, CDR1 is MDHEN and CDR2 is SYDVKM. The CDR3 region is CASSGGRLYEQYF. CDR3 nucleotides: TGTGCCAGCAGCGGGGGGAGGCTCTACGAGCAGTACTTC. Full variable domain (rest looked up from reference TRBV28 and TRBJ2-7): DVKVTQSSRYLVKRTGEKVFLECVQDMDHENMFWYRQDPGLGLRLIYFSYDVKMKEKGDIPEGYSVSREKKERFSLILESASTNQTSMYLCASSGGRLYEQYFGPGTRLTVT.

This clonotype has just a few counts. J is TRBJ1-1 and V is TRBV3-1, with 9 positions matching TRBD1. J was trimmed by 7 bases and V by 1 base; bases with no gene match: 7. CDR3 size: 15 residues. The V gene's germline CDR1 is LGHDT and CDR2 YNNKEL (reference sequence). The CDR3 reads CASSQVSGQGIEAFF. The DNA for the CDR3 is TGTGCCAGCAGCCAAGTATCAGGACAGGGGATTGAAGCTTTCTTT.

J is TRBJ2-2 and V is TRBV6-1; 7 nucleotides align to TRBD1. Per germline, CDR1 MNHNS and CDR2 SASEGT. The CDR3 covers 14 residues. V was pared by 7 bases and J by 3 bases, with 5 bases of the junction left unmatched. This chain's CDR3 is CASKGQSYTGELFF. CDR3 bases: TGTGCCAGCAAGGGACAGTCTTACACCGGGGAGCTGTTTTTT.

This clonotype was observed at least ten times. This chain links TRBV19 with TRBJ1-5, with TRBD1 matching over 7 bases. Trimming took 6 bases from V and 5 from J; bases not matched to a gene: 7. This CDR3 comprises 14 residues. Looked up from germline, CDR1 is LNHDA and CDR2 is SQIVND (reference sequence). CDR3 nucleotide sequence: TGTGCCAGTAGAACCGGGACAGACCATCAGCCCCAGCATTTT. This codes for CASRTGTDHQPQHF.

The chain uses TRBV12-3 or TRBV12-4 and TRBJ1-1; tentatively, D is TRBD1 (5 bases). The CDR3 covers 17 residues. V lost 5 bases to trimming and J lost 2 bases, with 21 bases between them. In DNA form, the CDR3 reads TGTGCCAGCAGTCGACATGCGGGGGGGAAGCGAAACACTGAAGCTTTCTTT. Its translation: CASSRHAGGKRNTEAFF.

With respect to this clonotype: Given a much more abundant clone one base away, this may be a read error. The gene calls are TRBV5-1 and TRBJ1-2, with TRBD1 as a possible D gene (6 bases). Germline CDR1 SGHRS, CDR2 YFSETQ. The CDR3 contains 14 residues. The CDR3 sequence: CASSLGDNNYVYTF. The CDR3 DNA reads TGCGCCAGCAGCTTAGGGGACAATAACTATGTCTACACCTTC.